This T cell receptor beta chain was obtained from a study of blood T cell repertoires in COVID-19. The CDR3 is 14 residues long. With V trimmed by 6 bases and J by 5 bases, 9 bases remained unmatched. Germline-derived CDR1 and CDR2 are MNHEY and SVGAGI. Profiled with immunoSEQ multiplex PCR; TCRdb holds only in-frame clones, not every one. Among 30,000 to 40,000 clones listed, 70% to 90% were seen once. The receptor comes from a woman aged 65 to 85 with active COVID-19. The V gene is TRBV6-5, the J gene TRBJ2-5, with 7 positions matching TRBD2. The sequenced material came from peripheral blood. CDR3 DNA: TGTGCCAGCAGACGCGGACTAGTTGGGGAGACCCAGTACTTC. Translation: CASRRGLVGETQYF.